What follows are 29 T cell receptor beta chains derived from one specimen sequenced in a study of T cells in Graves' hyperthyroidism and ophthalmopathy. Amplification targeted TCR beta CDR3 regions from RNA transcripts. In the first-round RT-PCR of the TCR CDR3, the HTBI primer set was used. From the multiplex PCR reads, TCRdb called clonotypes with MiXCR, one entry per CDR3 protein. The table has about 590,000 distinct CDR3 sequences, around 14% seen once. Sequencing was carried out using blood. Receptors originate from a woman aged 25 to 45 with Graves' hyperthyroidism.

The chain employs TRBV7-9 and TRBJ1-2, with D tentatively TRBD1 (5 bases). CDR1 SEHNR and CDR2 FQNEAQ come from the germline V gene (reference sequence). V dropped 4 bases and J dropped 7 bases, with 28 bases sitting between them. The CDR3 has 18 amino acids. The CDR3, as DNA: TGTGCCAGCAGCTCTAGTCTCCGGGACGGCCTGCAGGGACGTGGCTACACCTTC. The encoded protein is CASSSSLRDGLQGRGYTF. The whole variable domain, filled in from reference TRBV7-9 and TRBJ1-2, reads DTGVSQNPRHKITKRGQNVTFRCDPISEHNRLYWYRQTLGQGPEFLTYFQNEAQLEKSRLLSDRFSAERPKGSFSTLEIQRTEQGDSAMYLCASSSSLRDGLQGRGYTFGSGTRLTVV.

CDR3 sequence (DNA): TGTGCCAGCAGCGTAGCTGTCGGGGCCCACGAGCAGTACTTC. It specifies CASSVAVGAHEQYF. This sequence joins TRBV9 and TRBJ2-7, with D tentatively TRBD1 or TRBD2 (5 bases each). This CDR3 comprises 14 residues. Germline V gene lookup returns CDR1 SGDLS and CDR2 YYNGEE. The ends were cut back, 0 bases at V and 5 bases at J, with 12 bases in the middle.

This clonotype has only a few counts. The V and J genes are TRBV9 and TRBJ2-7; perhaps TRBD1 as D (6 bases). With 0 bases removed from V and 6 bases from J, the gap between germline ends came to 13 bases. Germline CDR1 and CDR2: SGDLS and YYNGEE. The CDR3 sequence is 14 residues long. The CDR3 region is CASSVGQETSEQYF. Written as DNA, the CDR3 is TGTGCCAGCAGCGTAGGACAGGAGACGAGCGAGCAGTACTTC.

In this sample, this clonotype turned up many times. The chain links TRBV20-1 to TRBJ2-3; TRBD2 aligns across 8 bases. The CDR3 is 15 residues long. V was clipped by 3 bases and J by 0 bases; unmatched bases: 5. Germline V gives CDR1 DFQATT, CDR2 SNEGSKA (reference sequence). CDR3: CSASGRVGSTDTQYF. DNA of the CDR3: TGCAGTGCTAGCGGGAGGGTCGGGAGCACAGATACGCAGTATTTT.

This clonotype was counted between two and nine times. The CDR3 DNA sequence: TGCGCCAGCAGCCAAGATCCGTGGGATGAGCAGTTCTTC. It translates to CASSQDPWDEQFF. The chain links TRBV4-3 to TRBJ2-1; D is uncertain. In germline, CDR1 is LGHNA, CDR2 YSLEER. CDR3 length: 13 amino acids. V gave up 0 bases and J gave up 8 bases, with 8 bases separating them.

This clonotype has at least ten counts. V is TRBV6-1 and J is TRBJ2-7, with 13 bases matching TRBD2. The J segment lost 2 bases and the V segment lost 4 bases, leaving 2 bases of the junction unmatched. The CDR3 is 15 residues long. Germline CDR1 and CDR2: MNHNS and SASEGT. CDR3 sequence reads: CASSAGTSGTYEQYF. CDR3 DNA: TGTGCCAGCAGTGCTGGGACTAGCGGGACCTACGAGCAGTACTTC.

This clonotype was seen ten or more times. This chain uses TRBV7-2 with TRBJ2-1, with D maybe TRBD2 (7 bases). V shed 0 bases and J shed 3 bases, with 15 bases lying between them. The CDR3 runs to 17 residues. CDR1 and CDR2 from the germline V gene are SGHTA and FQGNSA. The CDR3 DNA is TGTGCCAGCAGCTTAGCGTTTGTGGGAGGGGGCTACAATGAGCAGTTCTTC. This translates into CASSLAFVGGGYNEQFF.

This clonotype was detected ten times or more. This chain joins TRBV20-1 and TRBJ2-1; 10 nucleotides agree with TRBD2. The CDR3 length is 15 residues. V gave up 2 bases and J gave up 5 bases; unmatched junction bases: 6. Germline loops: CDR1 DFQATT, CDR2 SNEGSKA (reference sequence). The CDR3 protein is CSARYTSGTHNEQFF. CDR3 nucleotide sequence: TGCAGTGCTAGATATACTAGCGGGACCCACAATGAGCAGTTCTTC.

The rearrangement uses TRBV9 and TRBJ2-7, with 7 bases that match TRBD2. Germline V gene data show CDR1 as SGDLS and CDR2 as YYNGEE. The CDR3 loop spans 15 amino acids. V dropped 4 bases and J dropped 4; count of bases not matched to a gene: 11. The CDR3 nucleotides read TGTGCCAGCAGCCCCGGGGGAGGGCCGGGTTACGAGCAGTACTTC. This gives the protein CASSPGGGPGYEQYF.

This clonotype was seen ten or more times. The chain recombines TRBV4-1 with TRBJ1-1; no reliable D call. V lost 8 bases to trimming and J lost 1 base, with 14 bases between them. Per germline, CDR1 MGHRA and CDR2 YSYEKL. CDR3 length equals 14 residues. CDR3 protein: CASRGLLKNTEAFF. The CDR3 DNA sequence: TGCGCCAGCCGAGGCTTGCTCAAGAACACTGAAGCTTTCTTT.

V usage is TRBV2 and J usage is TRBJ2-2, with D perhaps TRBD1 (5 bases). CDR1 is SNHLY, CDR2 FYNNEI, per germline. Trimming removed 6 bases from V and 0 bases from J, with 23 bases in between. The CDR3 loop spans 19 amino acids. The CDR3 spells CASSPTRPQGRANTGELFF. CDR3 sequence (DNA): TGTGCCAGCAGCCCAACCCGGCCCCAGGGTAGGGCGAACACCGGGGAGCTGTTTTTT.

The table lists this clonotype with a few counts. The rearrangement joins TRBV18 to TRBJ2-1; TRBD1 agrees at 9 bases. CDR3 length: 16 residues. Germline V gene lookup returns CDR1 KGHSH and CDR2 LQKENI. V lost 5 bases to trimming and J lost 2 bases; unmatched junction nucleotides: 7. CDR3 sequence: CASSTDGQGPYNEQFF. In DNA, the CDR3 is TGTGCCAGCTCAACCGATGGACAGGGGCCCTACAATGAGCAGTTCTTC.

This clonotype was counted a few times. V usage is TRBV20-1 and J usage is TRBJ2-2; 8 bases fit TRBD2. The CDR3 runs 14 residues. The V and J ends lost 3 bases and 3 bases, in that order; junction bases with no gene match: 3. Per germline, CDR1 DFQATT and CDR2 SNEGSKA (reference sequence). CDR3 sequence: CSASLREDTGELFF. For the CDR3, the DNA is TGCAGTGCTAGTTTGCGGGAGGACACCGGGGAGCTGTTTTTT.

V gene TRBV19 combines with J gene TRBJ2-2; no definite D call. Germline CDR1 is LNHDA and CDR2 is SQIVND (reference sequence). The V and J ends lost 4 bases and 6 bases respectively, with 15 bases between them. The CDR3 extends over 15 amino acids. The CDR3 loop is CASSTPPGVAGELFF. The CDR3 bases are TGTGCCAGTAGTACTCCCCCGGGCGTTGCCGGGGAGCTGTTTTTT.

This clonotype was seen ten or more times. The chain is built from TRBV11-1 and TRBJ2-5; D may correspond to TRBD1 or TRBD2 (5 bases each). Germline V gene lookup returns CDR1 SGHAT and CDR2 FQDESV (reference sequence). Deletions cut 4 bases from V and 2 bases from J, with 14 bases between. CDR3 length: 15 amino acids. CDR3 in amino acids: CASSSSPGRQETQYF. CDR3 nucleotides: TGTGCCAGCAGCTCGTCGCCGGGACGTCAAGAGACCCAGTACTTC.

The V gene is TRBV4-1, the J gene TRBJ2-3; 9 nucleotides agree with TRBD1. The germline CDR1 and CDR2 sequences are MGHRA and YSYEKL. Trimming cost V 3 bases and J 2 bases; bases outside gene matches: 3. This CDR3 is built from 15 residues. The CDR3 DNA follows: TGCGCCAGCAGCCATACAGGGGGCTTCACAGATACGCAGTATTTT. Translating it yields CASSHTGGFTDTQYF.

This clonotype has at least ten counts. In DNA form, the CDR3 reads TGTGCCATCAGTGAGTCCCCCGGGACTAACTATGGCTACACCTTC. Encoded protein: CAISESPGTNYGYTF. V is TRBV10-3 and J is TRBJ1-2; D not resolved. Trimming took off 0 bases at V and 0 bases at J, with 8 bases between the two ends. In germline, CDR1 is ENHRY, CDR2 SYGVKD. The CDR3 loop spans 15 amino acids.

This clonotype appeared a few times. The chain links TRBV30 to TRBJ2-1, with D perhaps matching TRBD2 (7 bases). This CDR3 spans 16 amino acids. Deletions cut 2 bases from V and 4 bases from J, with 18 bases between. Germline assignment: CDR1 GTSNPN and CDR2 SVGIG (reference sequence). CDR3 in amino acids: CAWSQQGLPSYNEQFF. The CDR3, as DNA: TGTGCCTGGAGTCAACAGGGACTACCAAGTTACAATGAGCAGTTCTTC.

The V call is TRBV5-1, the J call TRBJ1-1; TRBD1 matches at 11 bases. This CDR3 has 16 residues. V was clipped by 8 bases and J by 3 bases; unmatched bases: 12. Germline V gene data show CDR1 as SGHRS and CDR2 as YFSETQ. CDR3 amino acids: CASCPGQGAVDTEAFF. The CDR3 nucleotides read TGCGCCAGTTGCCCTGGACAGGGGGCGGTTGACACTGAAGCTTTCTTT.

V and J are TRBV5-1 and TRBJ2-7, with 10 bases aligning to TRBD1. The trim removed 5 bases at V and 4 bases at J, leaving 9 bases unmatched. Germline loops: CDR1 SGHRS, CDR2 YFSETQ. CDR3 length: 15 amino acids. The CDR3 DNA sequence: TGCGCCAGCAGTATACTCCGGGACAGGGGATACGAGCAGTACTTC. This sequence encodes CASSILRDRGYEQYF. Variable domain in full (rest from reference TRBV5-1 and TRBJ2-7): KAGVTQTPRYLIKTRGQQVTLSCSPISGHRSVSWYQQTPGQGLQFLFEYFSETQRNKGNFPGRFSGRQFSNSRSEMNVSTLELGDSALYLCASSILRDRGYEQYFGPGTRLTVT.

In its sample, this clonotype was seen many times. CDR3: CASRETNQPQHF. CDR3 nucleotides: TGTGCCAGCAGGGAGACTAATCAGCCCCAGCATTTT. The chain is built from TRBV2 and TRBJ1-5; D not certain. The CDR3 extends over 12 amino acids. V shed 6 bases and J shed 4 bases, with 7 bases lying between them. The germline CDR1 and CDR2 sequences are SNHLY and FYNNEI.

This clonotype came up many times. This chain joins TRBV7-2 and TRBJ2-1, with 8 bases matching TRBD2. CDR3 length: 17 amino acids. V lost 5 bases, J lost 1 base, and 10 bases stayed unmatched. The germline CDR1 and CDR2 sequences are SGHTA and FQGNSA. CDR3 sequence reads: CASSPRSGSWSYNEQFF. The CDR3, as DNA: TGTGCCAGCAGCCCGAGGAGCGGGAGTTGGTCCTACAATGAGCAGTTCTTC.

The J gene is TRBJ2-5, the V gene TRBV4-3; D ambiguous. CDR1 LGHNA and CDR2 YSLEER come from the germline V gene. The CDR3 sequence is 13 residues long. V was clipped by 0 bases and J by 5 bases, with 7 bases between them. CDR3 nucleotides: TGCGCCAGCAGCCAAGATTACGGGGAGACCCAGTACTTC. Translation: CASSQDYGETQYF.

The rearrangement uses TRBV7-3 and TRBJ2-1; possibly TRBD1 or TRBD2 for D (5 bases each). Germline lookup yields CDR1 SGHTA and CDR2 FQGTGA. The CDR3 loop spans 14 amino acids. Trimming took 1 base from V and 5 from J, leaving 9 bases between them. CDR3 sequence (DNA): TGTGCCAGCAGCTTAAAGGGGACCCACAATGAGCAGTTCTTC. Translation: CASSLKGTHNEQFF. The whole variable domain, remainder taken from reference TRBV7-3 and TRBJ2-1, is GAGVSQTPSNKVTEKGKYVELRCDPISGHTALYWYRQSLGQGPEFLIYFQGTGAADDSGLPNDRFFAVRPEGSVSTLKIQRTERGDSAVYLCASSLKGTHNEQFFGPGTRLTVL.

CDR3 loop: CASRGGKNIQYF. DNA for the CDR3: TGTGCCAGCAGAGGAGGCAAAAACATTCAGTACTTC. The V and J genes are TRBV27 and TRBJ2-4; the D gene is possibly TRBD2 (5 bases). CDR1 and CDR2 (germline): MNHEY, SMNVEV (reference sequence). Trimming took off 6 bases at V and 3 bases at J, with 6 bases between the two ends. The CDR3 has 12 amino acids.

There are many counts of this clonotype. The chain uses TRBV27 and TRBJ1-1, with 7 bases matching TRBD1. CDR1 is MNHEY and CDR2 is SMNVEV in the germline V gene (reference sequence). CDR3 length equals 13 residues. Unmatched junction bases numbered 4, after V lost 6 bases and J lost 3 bases. CDR3 loop: CASRTGRDTEAFF. The CDR3, as DNA: TGTGCCAGCAGGACAGGGCGGGACACTGAAGCTTTCTTT.

This clonotype was detected ten times or more. This chain joins TRBV20-1 and TRBJ2-7; no clear D. The CDR3 covers 13 residues. Trimming stripped 3 bases from V and 0 bases from J, with 9 bases between. The germline CDR1 and CDR2 sequences are DFQATT and SNEGSKA (reference sequence). The CDR3 is CSASGSNSYEQYF. The CDR3 nucleotides read TGCAGTGCTAGCGGATCCAACTCCTACGAGCAGTACTTC.

The chain combines TRBV13 with TRBJ2-2, with 9 bases matching TRBD2. The CDR3 length is 15 residues. V trimming: 9 bases; J trimming: 0 bases; junction bases outside the gene matches: 5. CDR1 and CDR2 from the germline V gene are PRHDT and FYEKMQ (reference sequence). CDR3 nucleotide sequence: TGTGCCAGTACACTAGCGGGTTCGAACACCGGGGAGCTGTTTTTT. This sequence encodes CASTLAGSNTGELFF.

This clonotype was found many times. The chain carries TRBV2 and TRBJ2-3; 7 bases are a match to TRBD2. With 5 bases clipped from V and 6 bases from J, the junction kept 14 bases outside the gene matches. This CDR3 is built from 16 residues. Germline V gene data show CDR1 as SNHLY and CDR2 as FYNNEI. Written as DNA, the CDR3 is TGTGCCAGCAGTCGAGGGCGCGGGAGTTCCTCCGATACGCAGTATTTT. This sequence encodes CASSRGRGSSSDTQYF.